This TCR beta chain was identified during a study of cytomegalovirus exposure and HLA in healthy donors. Overall study findings and caveats: Evidence from a later analysis indicated that most CMV-associated TCR beta chains looked HLA-restricted.

V shed 0 bases and J shed 2 bases, with 11 bases lying between them. This CDR3 has 16 residues. Per germline, CDR1 LGHNA and CDR2 YSLEER. Primers: 60 Vbeta forward and 13 Jbeta reverse. Here immunoSEQ multiplex PCR was the method, and the copy in TCRdb shows in-frame clones only, minus some. The profile shows around 40,000 clones, roughly 64% of them singletons. Concerning this clone itself: Its antigen is unidentified.

The rearrangement links TRBV4-3 to TRBJ1-5; a possible D gene is TRBD1 (6 bases). The specimen sequenced was PBMCs. The receptor was derived from a man aged 45 to 65 in good health and CMV-seropositive. The CDR3 region has the DNA TGCGCCAGCAGCCAAGAGTTTGCAGGGGGCAATCAGCCCCAGCATTTT. It encodes CASSQEFAGGNQPQHF.